The rows below give T cell receptor beta chains drawn from one sample of a study of T cell responses to AZD1222 COVID-19 vaccine. Sequencing used immunoSEQ multiplex PCR; TCRdb keeps in-frame clones, though not all of them. Counted here are 98,000 or so clones, less than 85% occurring once; the ten biggest clones make up 14%. The source was peripheral blood, collected 28 days after the second AZD1222 dose. These receptors were collected from an adult who received the AZD1222 COVID-19 vaccine. Both conserved end residues are part of each CDR3. D genes are given only for firm matches. Clone sizes are given selectively: once, few, many, or a class where the clone is expanded.

D gene,CDR3 length,clone size,J gene,V gene,CDR3 DNA,CDR3 protein
.,12,.,TRBJ2-7,TRBV7-8,TGTGCCAGCAGCTCCTTGGGCGGGGAGCAGTACTTC,CASSSLGGEQYF
TRBD1,15,.,TRBJ1-2,TRBV19,TGTGCCAGTAGTCTTGGACAGGGGACAGGGAATGGCTACACCTTC,CASSLGQGTGNGYTF
TRBD1,13,.,TRBJ1-2,TRBV7-3,TGTGCCAGCAGCCCGACAGGGGAGGATGGCTACACCTTC,CASSPTGEDGYTF
.,12,medium-sized,TRBJ2-7,TRBV6-5,TGTGCCAGCAGTCGACTAGGCTCCGAGCAGTACTTC,CASSRLGSEQYF
TRBD1,14,.,TRBJ1-3,TRBV5-1,TGCGCCAGCAGCTCGGACAGGAGGGGAAACACCATATATTTT,CASSSDRRGNTIYF
.,15,.,TRBJ2-3,TRBV11-2,TGTGCCAGCAGCTTGGAGACGGCTAGCACAGATACGCAGTATTTT,CASSLETASTDTQYF
.,16,.,TRBJ1-4,TRBV30,TGTGCCTGGAGTATGACAGGAGATGCAACTAATGAAAAACTGTTTTTT,CAWSMTGDATNEKLFF
.,14,.,TRBJ2-1,TRBV11-3,TGTGCCAGCAGCTTCTTACGGGGGTCCGGTGAGCAGTTCTTC,CASSFLRGSGEQFF
TRBD1,13,.,TRBJ1-2,TRBV4-1,TGCGCCAGCAGCCAAGAGGACAGGGTCCGCTACACCTTC,CASSQEDRVRYTF
TRBD2,16,.,TRBJ2-3,TRBV5-1,TGCGCCAGCAGCCCTCGACTAGCGGGAGCACCAGATACGCAGTATTTT,CASSPRLAGAPDTQYF
.,14,.,TRBJ2-7,TRBV27,TGTGCCAGCAGGTCTATGGGGAGAGCCTACGAGCAGTACTTC,CASRSMGRAYEQYF
.,13,.,TRBJ1-1,TRBV6-5,TGTGCCAGTGTCGACGGGGGCAACACTGAAGCTTTCTTT,CASVDGGNTEAFF
TRBD1,15,large,TRBJ1-2,TRBV10-3,TGTGCCATCAGTGAGTTCTGGGACAGAAACTATGGCTACACCTTC,CAISEFWDRNYGYTF
.,17,.,TRBJ1-1,TRBV9,TGTGCCAGCAGCGTAGTTCGCGGGACACACTTTGAATTGGGAGCTTTCTTT,CASSVVRGTHFELGAFF
.,13,.,TRBJ1-2,TRBV19,TGTGCCACCGCCCGTGACGCTAACTATGGCTACACCTTC,CATARDANYGYTF
.,13,.,TRBJ2-7,TRBV11-2,TGTGCCAGCAGCTTTGGTTGGGGTTACGAGCAGTACTTC,CASSFGWGYEQYF
.,14,few,TRBJ1-6,TRBV5-1,TGCGCCAGCAGCGTCGGACAGACCTATTCACCCCTCCACTTT,CASSVGQTYSPLHF
.,12,.,TRBJ1-2,TRBV15,TGTGCCACCAGCAGAAATACAGAGCCCTACACCTTC,CATSRNTEPYTF
.,15,.,TRBJ1-1,TRBV29-1,TGCAGCGTTGATGGCACTGCGCTTTCCTACACTGAAGCTTTCTTT,CSVDGTALSYTEAFF
.,15,.,TRBJ1-5,TRBV6-6,TGTGCCAGCGAGGGGGGGCAGGGGAATAATCAGCCCCAGCATTTT,CASEGGQGNNQPQHF
.,14,.,TRBJ1-1,TRBV19,TGTGCCAGTAGGTTCCGCGACAGGAACACTGAAGCTTTCTTT,CASRFRDRNTEAFF
.,13,.,TRBJ2-7,TRBV28,TGTGCCAGCGGAGGACTCTCGCAGGCCAAATGGTACTTC,CASGGLSQAKWYF
TRBD1,13,.,TRBJ1-2,TRBV10-3,TGTGCCATCAGCCCCGGACAGGGAGGCGGCTACACCTTC,CAISPGQGGGYTF
TRBD2,15,.,TRBJ2-5,TRBV5-1,TGCGCCAGCAGCTTACTAGCGAGTATTCAAGAGACCCAGTACTTC,CASSLLASIQETQYF
.,16,.,TRBJ2-7,TRBV15,TGTGCCACCAGCAGAGATACGAGTGGTAGATACCACGAGCAGTACTTC,CATSRDTSGRYHEQYF
.,14,.,TRBJ2-7,TRBV27,TGTGCCAGCAGTTTACGGCAGGGAATTTACGAGCAGTACTTC,CASSLRQGIYEQYF
.,15,.,TRBJ2-1,TRBV5-5,TGTGCCAGCAGCTTGACAGGGTCGGGTTACAATGAGCAGTTCTTC,CASSLTGSGYNEQFF
.,13,.,TRBJ1-5,TRBV12-3/TRBV12-4,TGTGCCAGCAGTTTGACCGATAATCAGCCCCAGCATTTT,CASSLTDNQPQHF
.,15,.,TRBJ2-7,TRBV5-4,TGTGCCAGCAGCCGCACGGTACAGGTTCAAGACGAGCAGTACTTC,CASSRTVQVQDEQYF
.,14,.,TRBJ1-1,TRBV10-3,TGTGCCATCAGTGACACAGGGATGAACACTGAAGCTTTCTTT,CAISDTGMNTEAFF
.,14,.,TRBJ2-5,TRBV5-1,TGCGCCAGCAGCGCCCCACAGCGCCCGGAGACCCAGTACTTC,CASSAPQRPETQYF
TRBD1,13,.,TRBJ1-6,TRBV2,TGTGCCAGTAACTTGCAGGGGGCGTCACCCCTCCACTTT,CASNLQGASPLHF
.,15,.,TRBJ1-1,TRBV7-3,TGTGCCAGCAGCTTCGATAACTCGATGGGCACTGAAGCTTTCTTT,CASSFDNSMGTEAFF
.,17,.,TRBJ2-3,TRBV9,TGTGCCAGCAGCGGCGGTGGGTGGGGGAAAGGTACAGATACGCAGTATTTT,CASSGGGWGKGTDTQYF
.,12,.,TRBJ2-7,TRBV6-5,TGTGCCAGCGCGTCCGTAGCCTACGAGCAGTACTTC,CASASVAYEQYF
TRBD1,15,.,TRBJ2-7,TRBV5-4,TGTGCCAGCAGCTTGCCACCGGGACAGGACTACGAGCAGTACTTC,CASSLPPGQDYEQYF
TRBD1,15,.,TRBJ1-5,TRBV5-5,TGTGCCAGCAGCAGAACAGGGGGCGGTAATCAGCCCCAGCATTTT,CASSRTGGGNQPQHF
.,14,.,TRBJ1-5,TRBV2,TGTGCCAGCAGGACCGGGGCCTATGGGCAGCCCCAGCATTTT,CASRTGAYGQPQHF
TRBD1,14,.,TRBJ2-7,TRBV5-1,TGCGCCAGCAGCTACCGGGACAGGTCCTACGAGCAGTACTTC,CASSYRDRSYEQYF
.,15,.,TRBJ2-2,TRBV19,TGTGCCAGTAGTATTGGGGGGACAAAAACCGGGGAGCTGTTTTTT,CASSIGGTKTGELFF
TRBD1,15,.,TRBJ1-2,TRBV19,TGTGCCAGTAGTGCAGCGACAGGGTACTTGGATGGCTACACCTTC,CASSAATGYLDGYTF
.,13,few,TRBJ2-3,TRBV9,TGTGCCAGCAGCGTAGACAGCACAGATACGCAGTATTTT,CASSVDSTDTQYF
TRBD1,14,.,TRBJ1-4,TRBV5-4,TGTGCCAGCAGCCGGGACAGGGGGAATGAAAAACTGTTTTTT,CASSRDRGNEKLFF
TRBD2,16,.,TRBJ2-7,TRBV20-1,TGCAGTGCTAGTCCCGGACTAGGCGCGTCAGGATACGAGCAGTACTTC,CSASPGLGASGYEQYF
TRBD1,14,.,TRBJ2-7,TRBV6-5,TGTGCCAGCAGTTACTCGGGACAGGAGCTGATCGAGTACTTC,CASSYSGQELIEYF
TRBD1,13,few,TRBJ1-2,TRBV12-3/TRBV12-4,TGTGCCAGCAGTCGAACAGGGGTAGTAGGCTACACCTTC,CASSRTGVVGYTF
.,13,.,TRBJ2-5,TRBV5-4,TGTGCCAGCAGCTTCGGAGGGAGAGAGACCCAGTACTTC,CASSFGGRETQYF
.,14,.,TRBJ2-3,TRBV6-5,TGTGCCATCAGGCGAGCGGCAGACACAGATACGCAGTATTTT,CAIRRAADTDTQYF
TRBD1,15,.,TRBJ1-4,TRBV3-1/TRBV3-2,TGTGCCAGCAGCCAAGGGGCAGGGGGTAATGAAAAACTGTTTTTT,CASSQGAGGNEKLFF
.,15,once,TRBJ1-6,TRBV5-6,TGTGCCAGCAGCTTGGCAGGGGCGCCGAATTCACCCCTCCACTTT,CASSLAGAPNSPLHF
.,13,once,TRBJ1-2,TRBV27,TGTGCCAGCGGGAGGGTCGGCGGCTATGGCTACACCTTC,CASGRVGGYGYTF
.,13,few,TRBJ1-1,TRBV5-1,TGCGCCAGCCGCCGGGGAGCGGACACTGAAGCTTTCTTT,CASRRGADTEAFF
.,13,.,TRBJ2-1,TRBV5-1,TGCGCCAGCAGCTTGGGACTTTACAATGAGCAGTTCTTC,CASSLGLYNEQFF
.,18,.,TRBJ1-2,TRBV19,TGTGCCAGTAGCCCGGGGGGGCGCGCAGCGGAGCCTAACTATGGCTACACCTTC,CASSPGGRAAEPNYGYTF
.,15,.,TRBJ1-5,TRBV27,TGTGCCAGCATGAGGGGGGGCATTAGCAATCAGCCCCAGCATTTT,CASMRGGISNQPQHF
.,12,.,TRBJ2-3,TRBV24-1,TGTGCCACCAGTGATTCTGGCGGGAAGCAGTATTTT,CATSDSGGKQYF
TRBD1,14,few,TRBJ1-2,TRBV5-4,TGTGCCAGCAGCTCGGGACAGCAAAACTATGGCTACACCTTC,CASSSGQQNYGYTF
TRBD2,15,.,TRBJ2-3,TRBV7-9,TGTGCTTTTGGGCGGACTAGCGGGGGTCAGGATACGCAGTATTTT,CAFGRTSGGQDTQYF